A single sample is the source of the 26 T cell receptor beta chains below, sequenced in a study. MiXCR, applied by TCRdb to the 5' RACE reads, yields one record per CDR3 protein. The sample shows just under 65,000 distinct CDR3 sequences, roughly 23% of them seen only once. The specimen was memory CD4+ T cells sorted from a lymph node. Subset of the sample: memory CD4+ T cells, CD4+CD45RO+CD25-. These receptors originate from a female donor with breast cancer.

This clonotype has a count of ten or more. J is TRBJ2-7 and V is TRBV7-9; TRBD2 matches 7 bases. The V gene's germline CDR1 is SEHNR and CDR2 FQNEAQ (reference sequence). V was pared by 1 base and J by 3 bases, with 6 bases of the junction left unmatched. CDR3 length: 15 amino acids. In DNA, the CDR3 is TGTGCCAGCAGCTTAGGGGAGGGATTGGGCTACGAGCAGTACTTC. Translating it yields CASSLGEGLGYEQYF.

This clonotype was counted between two and nine times. The J gene is TRBJ1-2, the V gene TRBV7-9; TRBD1 matches at 7 bases. The CDR3 covers 14 residues. Germline CDR1 reads SEHNR; CDR2 reads FQNEAQ (reference sequence). With V trimmed by 3 bases and J by 7 bases, 8 bases remained unmatched. As DNA, the CDR3 is TGTGCCAGCAGCTTGCCGACGACAGGGTCTGGCTACACCTTC. It yields the protein CASSLPTTGSGYTF.

Turning to this clonotype: Its ends do not fully match the called genes, so a read error is possible. The chain combines TRBV20-1 with TRBJ2-2, with D possibly called TRBD1 or TRBD2 (5 bases each). This CDR3 contains 17 residues. Germline CDR1 DFQATT, CDR2 SNEGSKA (reference sequence). Written as DNA, the CDR3 is TGCAGTGCTAGAGATGAGTGGGGGATTCCGAACACCGGGGAGCTGTCTTTT. Translation gives CSARDEWGIPNTGELSF.

The V gene is TRBV5-6, the J gene TRBJ1-4; D not certain. Germline loops: CDR1 SGHDT, CDR2 YYEEEE. Trimming stripped 0 bases from V and 13 bases from J, with 13 bases between. The CDR3 covers 13 residues. The CDR3 nucleotides are TGTGCCAGCAGCTTGGCCCACGGCGATGGACTGTTTTTT. This encodes CASSLAHGDGLFF.

Only a few counts were recorded for this clonotype. The rearrangement joins TRBV6-6 to TRBJ1-5, with D unresolved. CDR1 and CDR2 from the germline V gene are MNHNY and SVGAGI (reference sequence). Trimming cost V 7 bases and J 3 bases, with 10 bases left between them. The CDR3 covers 13 residues. The CDR3 DNA is TGTGCCAGCATGAAGGGCACCAATCAGCCCCAGCATTTT. Its protein is CASMKGTNQPQHF.

This clonotype was detected only once. The junction differs from germline at one of its ends, possibly a read error. V gene TRBV6-2 or TRBV6-3 combines with J gene TRBJ2-1; D remains unclear. Germline lookup yields CDR1 MNHEY and CDR2 SVGEGT. The CDR3 runs to 13 residues. The CDR3 DNA follows: TGTGCCAGCAGTCCCCCCCGCATAGTTAGTCAGGTCTTC. It encodes CASSPPRIVSQVF.

This clonotype was seen ten or more times. The chain combines TRBV7-2 with TRBJ1-1; D may be TRBD1 (6 bases). Trimming shortened V by 1 base and J by 11 bases, and 14 bases separated the two germline ends. The length of the CDR3 is 13 residues. Germline V gene lookup returns CDR1 SGHTA and CDR2 FQGNSA. CDR3 sequence (DNA): TGTGCCAGCAGCTTAGGGGCTCGGGACACGGCTTTCTTT. Its translation is CASSLGARDTAFF.

A remark on this clonotype: A read error may explain this, as a much larger clone is one base away. V and J are TRBV6-2 or TRBV6-3 and TRBJ2-1; no firm D call. Looked up from germline, CDR1 is MNHEY and CDR2 is SVGEGT. The CDR3 has 11 amino acids. CDR3 DNA: TGTGCCAGCAGTTACTACAATGGGCAGTTCTTC. It specifies CASSYYNGQFF.

The table lists this clonotype with a few counts. This sequence joins TRBV7-6 and TRBJ2-3; D call uncertain. V lost 1 base, J lost 5 bases, and 13 bases lay in between. The CDR3 length is 15 residues. Germline V CDR1 and CDR2: SGHVS, FNYEAQ. The CDR3, as DNA: TGTGCCAGCAGCTTAGAGCCGCCCCCAGAAGATACGCAGTATTTT. Translating it yields CASSLEPPPEDTQYF.

This clonotype occurred a few times. This chain uses TRBV6-6 with TRBJ1-2, with a weak D call TRBD1 (5 bases). CDR1 is MNHNY, CDR2 SVGAGI, per germline (reference sequence). V lost 6 bases and J lost 5, with 13 bases in between. The CDR3 is 13 residues long. The CDR3 sequence is CASSGGARYGYTF. The CDR3 region has the DNA TGTGCCAGCAGCGGAGGGGCCCGTTATGGCTACACCTTC.

The chain combines TRBV3-1 with TRBJ1-5; 12 bases fit TRBD1. With V trimmed by 5 bases and J by 7 bases, 6 bases remained unmatched. Looked up from germline, CDR1 is LGHDT and CDR2 is YNNKEL (reference sequence). The CDR3 is made up of 15 amino acids. The CDR3 sequence: CASSGGTGGDQPQHF. For the CDR3, the DNA is TGTGCCAGCAGCGGCGGGACAGGGGGCGACCAGCCCCAGCATTTT. Using reference TRBV3-1 and TRBJ1-5 for the parts outside the CDR3, the full variable domain is DTAVSQTPKYLVTQMGNDKSIKCEQNLGHDTMYWYKQDSKKFLKIMFSYNNKELIINETVPNRFSPKSPDKAHLNLHINSLELGDSAVYFCASSGGTGGDQPQHFGDGTRLSIL.

The chain links TRBV10-3 to TRBJ1-1, with D uncertain. This CDR3 region has 12 residues. Germline V gene data show CDR1 as ENHRY and CDR2 as SYGVKD. The CDR3 protein is CVARREGTEAFF. Written as DNA, the CDR3 is TGTGTCGCCCGACGGGAGGGCACTGAAGCTTTCTTT.

This clonotype was seen many times. The rearrangement uses TRBV6-1 and TRBJ1-2, with 7 bases matching TRBD1. The CDR3 is 11 amino acids. Per germline, CDR1 MNHNS and CDR2 SASEGT. Trimming cost V 4 bases and J 13 bases; bases outside gene matches: 6. CDR3 residues: CASSGQDRVTF. In DNA, the CDR3 is TGTGCCAGCAGTGGACAAGACAGGGTCACCTTC.

Ten or more counts support this clonotype. The chain is built from TRBV7-2 and TRBJ2-5, with 13 bases that match TRBD2. Germline V lookup: CDR1 SGHTA, CDR2 FQGNSA. The CDR3 consists of 16 residues. The V gene end was trimmed by 5 bases and the J gene end by 4 bases; junction bases not matched to a gene: 7. CDR3 region: CASSRRTSGRRETQYF. The CDR3 coding sequence is TGTGCCAGCAGCCGCCGGACTAGCGGGAGAAGAGAGACCCAGTACTTC.

This clonotype was detected only a few times. The rearrangement uses TRBV7-2 and TRBJ2-1, with a possible D match to TRBD2 (5 bases). Germline V gene sequence: CDR1 SGHTA, CDR2 FQGNSA. Trimming left V 3 bases short and J 5 bases short, with 11 bases between. CDR3 size: 14 residues. Here the CDR3 DNA reads TGTGCCAGCAGCTTTAGGAGCGGTCACAATGAGCAGTTCTTC. Protein sequence: CASSFRSGHNEQFF.

This clonotype was picked up a small number of times. The V and J genes are TRBV28 and TRBJ1-1; weak D call: TRBD1 (5 bases). The CDR3 has 15 residues. With 5 bases removed from V and 0 bases from J, the gap between germline ends came to 13 bases. Germline V CDR1 and CDR2: MDHEN, SYDVKM. DNA for the CDR3: TGTGCCAGCAGTGAGGGTGGCAGGGTGAACACTGAAGCTTTCTTT. It codes for CASSEGGRVNTEAFF.

The chain recombines TRBV7-8 with TRBJ1-5; D call uncertain. Per germline, CDR1 SGHVS and CDR2 FQNEAQ. The ends were cut back, 5 bases at V and 8 bases at J, with 13 bases in the middle. This CDR3 spans 13 amino acids. Here the CDR3 DNA reads TGTGCCAGCAGCCCGGACCTCTCTGAGCCCCAGCATTTT. It specifies CASSPDLSEPQHF.

This clonotype appeared a few times. The V and J genes are TRBV29-1 and TRBJ2-7, with a tentative D call TRBD2 (5 bases). The V gene lost 8 bases and the J gene lost 0 bases, with 11 bases spanning the gap. Germline CDR1 and CDR2: SQVTM and ANQGSEA. The length of the CDR3 is 12 residues. CDR3 sequence reads: CSWATSSYEQYF. Here the CDR3 DNA reads TGCAGCTGGGCTACTAGCTCCTACGAGCAGTACTTC.

The J gene is TRBJ1-2, the V gene TRBV9; D is ambiguous. This CDR3 is built from 14 residues. Trimming pared 1 base from V and 4 bases from J, leaving 11 bases between. Per germline, CDR1 SGDLS and CDR2 YYNGEE. The CDR3 reads CASSVSGALYGYTF. The CDR3 DNA is TGTGCCAGCAGCGTATCGGGTGCCCTCTATGGCTACACCTTC.

This clonotype was found many times. This rearrangement joins TRBV20-1 to TRBJ1-6; 7 positions match TRBD1. J gave up 7 bases and V 4 bases, and 4 bases lay outside the gene matches. This CDR3 is 13 amino acids long. Germline V CDR1 and CDR2: DFQATT, SNEGSKA (reference sequence). The CDR3, as DNA: TGCAGTGCTACCCAGACAGGGAATTCACCCCTCCACTTT. The encoded protein is CSATQTGNSPLHF.

The rearrangement links TRBV5-1 to TRBJ1-5; D is uncertain. Germline assignment: CDR1 SGHRS and CDR2 YFSETQ. This CDR3 comprises 15 residues. Trimming removed 1 base at V and 7 bases at J, with 15 bases between. The CDR3 sequence is CASSLNGGRGQPQHF. CDR3 DNA: TGCGCCAGCAGCTTGAACGGAGGACGGGGACAGCCCCAGCATTTT.

This clonotype came up a few times. The chain has TRBV6-2 or TRBV6-3 and TRBJ2-5, with 12 bases fitting TRBD2. The CDR3 contains 16 residues. V lost 6 bases to trimming and J lost 5 bases; unmatched junction nucleotides: 10. The germline CDR1 and CDR2 sequences are MNHEY and SVGEGT. In nucleotides, the CDR3 is TGTGCCAGCAGGCGAGGACTAGCGGGACTGTTGGAGACCCAGTACTTC. Translating it yields CASRRGLAGLLETQYF.

The V call is TRBV11-2, the J call TRBJ2-7, with D uncertain. Trimming stripped 4 bases from V and 2 bases from J, with 9 bases between. The CDR3 loop spans 13 amino acids. The germline V gene encodes CDR1 SGHAT and CDR2 FQNNGV. DNA of the CDR3: TGTGCCAGCAGCTCAATATTCACCTACGAGCAGTACTTC. Translation gives CASSSIFTYEQYF.

This clonotype was detected many times. This chain joins TRBV7-2 and TRBJ1-1; D is ambiguous. This CDR3 spans 14 amino acids. V was shortened by 1 base and J by 4 bases, with 10 bases between the two germline ends. The V gene's germline CDR1 is SGHTA and CDR2 FQGNSA. Here the CDR3 reads CASSLVARSTEAFF. CDR3 nucleotides: TGTGCCAGCAGCTTAGTGGCGCGGAGCACTGAAGCTTTCTTT.

This clonotype was counted many times. This chain links TRBV6-2 or TRBV6-3 with TRBJ1-5, with TRBD1 as a possible D gene (5 bases). CDR3 size: 13 residues. The germline CDR1 and CDR2 sequences are MNHEY and SVGEGT. Trimming left V 6 bases short and J 5 bases short, with 11 bases between. CDR3 in amino acids: CASRAGSYQPQHF. CDR3 bases: TGTGCCAGCAGGGCAGGGTCGTATCAGCCCCAGCATTTT.

V is TRBV28 and J is TRBJ1-5, with unresolved D. V was shortened by 3 bases and J by 7 bases, with 4 bases between the two germline ends. CDR3 size: 11 residues. Germline CDR1 is MDHEN and CDR2 is SYDVKM. The CDR3 loop is CASSLEQPQHF. The CDR3 DNA is TGTGCCAGCAGTTTGGAGCAGCCCCAGCATTTT.